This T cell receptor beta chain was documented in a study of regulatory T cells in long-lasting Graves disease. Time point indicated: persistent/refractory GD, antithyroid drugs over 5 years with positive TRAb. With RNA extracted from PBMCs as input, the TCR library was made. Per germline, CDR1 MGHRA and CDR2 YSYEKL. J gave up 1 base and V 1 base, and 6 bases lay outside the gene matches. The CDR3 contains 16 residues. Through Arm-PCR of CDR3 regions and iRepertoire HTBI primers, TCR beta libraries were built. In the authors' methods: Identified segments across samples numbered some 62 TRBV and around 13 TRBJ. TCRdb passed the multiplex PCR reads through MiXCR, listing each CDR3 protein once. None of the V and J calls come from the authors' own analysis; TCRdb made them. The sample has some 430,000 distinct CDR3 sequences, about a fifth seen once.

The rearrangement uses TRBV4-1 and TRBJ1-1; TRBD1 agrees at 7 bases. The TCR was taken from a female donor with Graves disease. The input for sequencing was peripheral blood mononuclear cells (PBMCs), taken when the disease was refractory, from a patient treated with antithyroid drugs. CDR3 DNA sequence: TGCGCCAGCAGCCAAGGACAGGGTAAGCAGAACACTGAAGCTTTCTTT. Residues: CASSQGQGKQNTEAFF.